The sample holds a few counts of the clone carrying this T cell receptor (beta chain). Its matching antigen is unknown. Per germline, CDR1 MNHNS and CDR2 SASEGT. The ends were cut back, 5 bases at V and 4 bases at J, with 11 bases in the middle. The CDR3 spans 13 residues. For TCR, cDNA came from 5'RACE template switching, which added a universal primer site and UMIs. MiXCR, applied by TCRdb to the 5' RACE reads, yields one record per CDR3 protein. The table has roughly 520,000 distinct CDR3 sequences, around a fifth seen once. The data were taken from a study of T cells after yellow fever vaccination. Overall study results and limits: A small proportion of clonotypes was detected in both the CD4 and CD8 compartments.

The sample consisted of PBMCs, taken about 20 days after the first yellow fever vaccination. V usage is TRBV6-1 and J usage is TRBJ1-1, with D unresolved. The TCR was taken from a man aged 18 to 29 who received the YFV17D yellow fever vaccine. As DNA, the CDR3 is TGTGCCAGCAGTCCGGGAATGGGCACTGAAGCTTTCTTT. It translates to CASSPGMGTEAFF.